The sequence of this T cell receptor (beta chain) was determined in a study of control samples from healthy donors and cancer patients (dated by TCRdb to 2019 to 2021). The library was prepared using the immunoSEQ multiplex PCR assay. TCRdb's version of the immuneACCESS table is confined to in-frame rearrangements and falls short of the full clone set. An unresolved V gene accounts for under half of the shortfall where checked; the remainder is of unknown origin. This sample lists 98,000 or so clones; over 60% were detected once. More than 9% of the sample is taken by the ten largest. This clone was counted many times. Which antigen it targets is not known. Base qualities were left out, and no much larger clone turns up one base away. The sequencing sample was made of blood. The origin of this receptor is a woman aged 25-40 years in good health.

CDR3 region: CASSFGTDEQFF. The nucleotide sequence is TGTGCCAGCAGCTTTGGGACAGATGAGCAGTTCTTC. The sequence links TRBV5-6 to TRBJ2-1; 7 central nucleotides agree with TRBD1. Clipping removes 2 bases from V and 8 bases from J, with 1 as the unmatched junction base count. Via the germline V gene, CDR1 is SGHDT and CDR2 YYEEEE. The CDR3 runs 12 residues from the cysteine to the phenylalanine. Only CDR3 DNA is held: 36 bases, read in frame from base 1. The reference TRBV5-6 and TRBJ2-1 proteins fill in what lies around the CDR3, so the full variable domain reads DAGVTQSPTHLIKTRGQQVTLRCSPKSGHDTVSWYQQALGQGPQFIFQYYEEEERQRGNFPDRFSGHQFPNYSSELNVNALLLGDSALYLCASSFGTDEQFFGPGTRLTVL.